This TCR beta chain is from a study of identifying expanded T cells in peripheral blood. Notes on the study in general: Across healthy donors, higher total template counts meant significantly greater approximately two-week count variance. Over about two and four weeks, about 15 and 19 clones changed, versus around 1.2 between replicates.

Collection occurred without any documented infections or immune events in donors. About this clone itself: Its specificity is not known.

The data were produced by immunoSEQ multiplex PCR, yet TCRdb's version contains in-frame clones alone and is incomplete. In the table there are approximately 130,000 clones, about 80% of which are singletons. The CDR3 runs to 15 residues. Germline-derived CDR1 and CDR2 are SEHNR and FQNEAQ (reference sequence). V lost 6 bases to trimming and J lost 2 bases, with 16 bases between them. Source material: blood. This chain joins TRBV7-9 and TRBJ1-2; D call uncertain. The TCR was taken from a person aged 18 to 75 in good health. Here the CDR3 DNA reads TGTGCCAGCAGTTTCTCCAGCCTCCGAAACTATGGCTACACCTTC. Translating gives CASSFSSLRNYGYTF.